These 27 T cell receptor beta chains were all obtained from the same sample, sequenced in a study of T cell changes during pregnancy in multiple sclerosis. Here immunoSEQ multiplex PCR was the method, and the copy in TCRdb shows in-frame clones only, minus some. The repertoire consists of roughly 46,000 clones, with around 93% occurring once and the leading ten covering roughly 2.1%. The sample consisted of peripheral blood, taken in the third trimester of pregnancy. The receptors shown here come from a female donor with multiple sclerosis, enrolled in a pregnancy study.

The chain carries TRBV6-1 and TRBJ1-6; D ambiguous. Trimming removed 3 bases at V and 7 bases at J, with 16 bases between. The germline gives CDR1 MNHNS, CDR2 SASEGT. CDR3 length: 16 amino acids. CDR3 sequence reads: CASSDQVEGANSPLHF. CDR3 sequence (DNA): TGTGCCAGCAGTGACCAAGTCGAGGGAGCAAATTCACCCCTCCACTTT.

V is TRBV7-9 and J is TRBJ2-5; 9 bases align to TRBD2. The germline CDR1 and CDR2 sequences are SEHNR and FQNEAQ (reference sequence). This CDR3 contains 15 residues. V was pared by 1 base and J by 4 bases, with 4 bases of the junction left unmatched. The CDR3 loop reads CASSLGSGSAETQYF. The CDR3, as DNA: TGTGCCAGCAGCTTAGGTAGCGGGAGTGCAGAGACCCAGTACTTC.

The chain couples TRBV12-5 to TRBJ2-3; TRBD2 agrees at 12 bases. The CDR3 loop spans 16 amino acids. The germline gives CDR1 LGHNT, CDR2 FRNRAP. Unmatched junction bases numbered 8, after V lost 4 bases and J lost 6 bases. The CDR3 spells CASGSAGTSGFDTQYF. The DNA of the CDR3 is TGTGCTAGTGGTTCCGCCGGGACTAGCGGGTTTGATACGCAGTATTTT.

The chain employs TRBV5-1 and TRBJ1-1, with D tentatively TRBD1 (6 bases). Germline CDR1 and CDR2: SGHRS and YFSETQ. CDR3 length: 13 residues. V lost 0 bases and J 4 bases, leaving 7 bases between the germline ends. CDR3 region: CASSLGGGTEAFF. The CDR3 coding sequence is TGCGCCAGCAGCTTGGGAGGGGGCACTGAAGCTTTCTTT.

In this sample, this clone turned up once. V is TRBV7-2 and J is TRBJ2-5; D unclear. V was pared by 1 base and J by 4 bases, with 10 bases between. The CDR3 totals 14 residues. Per germline, CDR1 SGHTA and CDR2 FQGNSA. DNA of the CDR3: TGTGCCAGCAGCTTAGGACTGCCTGTAGAGACCCAGTACTTC. It is translated as CASSLGLPVETQYF. The full variable domain, its missing parts supplied by reference TRBV7-2 and TRBJ2-5, is GAGVSQSPSNKVTEKGKDVELRCDPISGHTALYWYRQSLGQGLEFLIYFQGNSAPDKSGLPSDRFSAERTGGSVSTLTIQRTQQEDSAVYLCASSLGLPVETQYFGPGTRLLVL.

The chain recombines TRBV27 with TRBJ2-2; no reliable D call. V was trimmed by 5 bases and J by 4 bases, leaving 17 bases between them. This CDR3 contains 16 residues. The V gene's germline CDR1 is MNHEY and CDR2 SMNVEV (reference sequence). The CDR3 bases are TGTGCCAGCAGTCCCGACGTTAAAGCGATCACCGGGGAGCTGTTTTTT. It translates to CASSPDVKAITGELFF.

This sequence joins TRBV29-1 and TRBJ1-3; D is uncertain. The CDR3 consists of 13 residues. V was clipped by 5 bases and J by 0 bases, with 8 bases between them. Germline CDR1 SQVTM, CDR2 ANQGSEA. The CDR3 reads CSVQHLSGNTIYF. In DNA, the CDR3 is TGCAGCGTTCAACACCTCTCTGGAAACACCATATATTTT.

J is TRBJ2-2 and V is TRBV6-4; TRBD2 matches at 9 bases. The CDR3 spans 17 residues. Germline V gene sequence: CDR1 MRHNA, CDR2 SNTAGT. The ends lost 6 bases at V and 3 bases at J; junction bases unmatched: 11. For the CDR3, the DNA is TGTGCCAGCAGGGGCCGCCAGCGGGAGGAAGACACCGGGGAGCTGTTTTTT. Protein product: CASRGRQREEDTGELFF.

J is TRBJ2-7 and V is TRBV14; D not certain. This CDR3 has 15 amino acids. Trimming took off 2 bases at V and 5 bases at J, with 16 bases between the two ends. CDR1 and CDR2 (germline): SGHDN, FVKESK. As DNA, the CDR3 is TGTGCCAGCAGCCAACCTGACAAGAAATGGGACGAGCAGTACTTC. Translated, it gives CASSQPDKKWDEQYF.

The chain uses TRBV19 and TRBJ2-7; 9 bases are a match to TRBD2. The CDR3 length is 15 residues. CDR1 and CDR2 from the germline V gene are LNHDA and SQIVND (reference sequence). Trimming at V came to 5 bases and at J to 2 bases, leaving 7 bases not matched to a gene. The CDR3 nucleotides read TGTGCCAGTAGTGGTACTGGCGGGAGGGCCTACGAGCAGTACTTC. Amino acids: CASSGTGGRAYEQYF.

The V and J genes are TRBV7-9 and TRBJ1-5, with D uncertain. Trimming removed 3 bases from V and 8 bases from J, with 14 bases in between. CDR1 is SEHNR, CDR2 FQNEAQ, per germline (reference sequence). The CDR3 totals 14 residues. CDR3 DNA sequence: TGTGCCAGCAGCTTCCTTGGCTCCCCTGAGCCCCAGCATTTT. This gives the protein CASSFLGSPEPQHF.

This clone appeared a single time. One end of the junction varies from germline; a read error may be responsible. The chain joins TRBV7-9 to TRBJ2-6; a possible D gene is TRBD1 (5 bases). CDR3 length: 15 residues. Germline CDR1 and CDR2: SEHNR and FQNEAQ (reference sequence). DNA for the CDR3: TGTGCCAGCAGCTTTGGGGTCCCTGGGGCCAACGCCCTGACTTTC. Translated, it gives CASSFGVPGANALTF.

For the CDR3, the DNA is TGTGCCAGCAGCCCGCGGGACGCCCGAACAGAGACCCAGTACTTC. This translates into CASSPRDARTETQYF. The chain employs TRBV27 and TRBJ2-5; tentative D call: TRBD2 (6 bases). Germline-derived CDR1 and CDR2 are MNHEY and SMNVEV (reference sequence). Deletions cut 6 bases from V and 4 bases from J, with 18 bases between. The CDR3 loop spans 15 amino acids.

The chain is built from TRBV6-5 and TRBJ1-5; tentative D call: TRBD1 (5 bases). Germline V gene lookup returns CDR1 MNHEY and CDR2 SVGAGI. This CDR3 contains 13 residues. V lost 3 bases, J lost 5 bases, and 8 bases lay in between. The CDR3 sequence is CASSYSGDQPQHF. The DNA of the CDR3 is TGTGCCAGCAGTTATTCGGGGGATCAGCCCCAGCATTTT.

The rearrangement joins TRBV19 to TRBJ2-1, with 13 nucleotides matching TRBD2. Germline V gene lookup returns CDR1 LNHDA and CDR2 SQIVND (reference sequence). This CDR3 contains 15 residues. Trimming took 4 bases from V and 10 from J; bases not matched to a gene: 7. CDR3 sequence (DNA): TGTGCCAGTAGTAGGGGACTAGCGGGAAAGGAGGAGCAGTTCTTC. Its protein product is CASSRGLAGKEEQFF. Supplemented by reference TRBV19 and TRBJ2-1, the full variable domain reads DGGITQSPKYLFRKEGQNVTLSCEQNLNHDAMYWYRQDPGQGLRLIYYSQIVNDFQKGDIAEGYSVSREKKESFPLTVTSAQKNPTAFYLCASSRGLAGKEEQFFGPGTRLTVL.

The CDR3 DNA reads TGTGCCAGCAGCCAAGATCCTCACAGATATTCACCCCTCCACTTT. Its translation: CASSQDPHRYSPLHF. The J gene is TRBJ1-6, the V gene TRBV14; D remains unclear. There are 15 residues in the CDR3. Between the trimmed V and J ends, which lost 0 bases and 8 bases, there was a span of 11 bases. Germline V CDR1 and CDR2: SGHDN, FVKESK.

V is TRBV25-1 and J is TRBJ2-2; 7 positions agree with TRBD2. V lost 7 bases to trimming and J lost 5 bases; unmatched junction nucleotides: 7. In germline, CDR1 is MGHDK, CDR2 SYGVNS. This CDR3 has 14 amino acids. The CDR3 DNA reads as TGTGCCAGCACGGGCGGGAGTAAAACCGGGGAGCTGTTTTTT. Its translation: CASTGGSKTGELFF.

The V call is TRBV5-5, the J call TRBJ1-4, with 7 nucleotides matching TRBD1. Germline V lookup: CDR1 SGHKS, CDR2 YYEKEE (reference sequence). V lost 0 bases to trimming and J lost 4 bases; unmatched junction nucleotides: 0. The CDR3 is made up of 14 amino acids. The CDR3 reads CASSLGDSNEKLFF. CDR3 nucleotides: TGTGCCAGCAGCTTGGGGGACAGTAATGAAAAACTGTTTTTT.

The chain combines TRBV4-3 with TRBJ2-1, with 10 bases lining up with TRBD2. Germline lookup yields CDR1 LGHNA and CDR2 YSLEER. V trimming: 0 bases; J trimming: 0 bases; junction bases outside the gene matches: 14. This CDR3 region has 21 residues. This CDR3 is CASSQEPGLAGESPSYNEQFF. The CDR3 region has the DNA TGCGCCAGCAGCCAAGAACCAGGCCTAGCGGGAGAAAGTCCCTCCTACAATGAGCAGTTCTTC.

CDR3 in DNA: TGCGCCAGCCGGAGGGGGAACACTGAAGCTTTCTTT. Encoded protein: CASRRGNTEAFF. The V and J genes are TRBV5-1 and TRBJ1-1, with a weak D call TRBD1 (5 bases). Deletions cut 7 bases from V and 1 base from J, with 8 bases between. Germline V gene data show CDR1 as SGHRS and CDR2 as YFSETQ. The CDR3 totals 12 residues.

The chain recombines TRBV7-9 with TRBJ2-2; the D is unclear. The CDR3 spans 13 residues. Per the germline V gene, CDR1 is SEHNR and CDR2 is FQNEAQ (reference sequence). The V end lost 8 bases, the J end lost 5 bases, and 12 bases lay between the germline ends. This CDR3 reads CASGTSITGELFF. CDR3 DNA sequence: TGTGCCAGCGGCACCTCAATAACCGGGGAGCTGTTTTTT.

Points on this clone: A read error may account for a junction end that differs from germline. This chain links TRBV5-4 with TRBJ2-3, with 14 bases fitting TRBD2. CDR1 and CDR2 from the germline V gene are SGHNT and YYREEE (reference sequence). There are 20 residues in the CDR3. CDR3 protein: CVSSPATSGRAGRLSDTQYF. CDR3 DNA: TGTGTCAGCAGCCCTGCGACTAGCGGGAGGGCCGGAAGATTGTCAGATACGCAGTATTTT.

V and J are TRBV5-6 and TRBJ2-1, with D possibly TRBD2 on 5 matching bases. CDR1 and CDR2 (germline): SGHDT, YYEEEE. This CDR3 is 15 amino acids long. Trimming pared 7 bases from V and 0 bases from J, leaving 14 bases between. CDR3 sequence: CASGVTGISYNEQFF. CDR3 nucleotide sequence: TGTGCCAGCGGGGTTACGGGGATCTCCTACAATGAGCAGTTCTTC.

The rearrangement links TRBV25-1 to TRBJ2-7; 9 bases fit TRBD1. After removal of 4 bases from V and 3 bases from J, the junction contained 13 bases not matched to a gene. The CDR3 consists of 17 residues. CDR1 is MGHDK and CDR2 is SYGVNS in the germline V gene. The DNA of the CDR3 is TGTGCCAGCAGTGTGAAGCCAACAGGGGGCGAATTCTACGAGCAGTACTTC. Translated, it gives CASSVKPTGGEFYEQYF.

The V call is TRBV28, the J call TRBJ1-4; D may be TRBD1 (5 bases). The CDR3 spans 15 residues. CDR1 is MDHEN, CDR2 SYDVKM, per germline. With 5 bases removed from V and 0 bases from J, the gap between germline ends came to 10 bases. The CDR3 protein is CASSVGGTTNEKLFF. The CDR3 DNA is TGTGCCAGCAGTGTTGGGGGGACAACTAATGAAAAACTGTTTTTT.

The rearrangement links TRBV4-3 to TRBJ2-2, with 10 bases fitting TRBD1. This CDR3 region has 17 residues. Trimming took 4 bases from V and 0 from J; bases not matched to a gene: 5. The germline CDR1 and CDR2 sequences are LGHNA and YSLEER. The chain's CDR3 is CASSLSGQGANTGELFF. The CDR3 nucleotides read TGCGCCAGCAGCCTTTCCGGACAGGGGGCGAACACCGGGGAGCTGTTTTTT.

The V and J genes are TRBV27 and TRBJ1-5; 9 bases fit TRBD1. This CDR3 region has 16 residues. V was pared by 5 bases and J by 6 bases, with 11 bases of the junction left unmatched. CDR1 and CDR2 (germline): MNHEY, SMNVEV (reference sequence). CDR3 coding DNA: TGTGCCAGCAGTCCCTCAACAGGGGGCGGAGGTCAGCCCCAGCATTTT. This encodes CASSPSTGGGGQPQHF.